This TCR beta chain comes out of a study of identical twins. Study-wide findings and caveats: While abundant cord blood beta clonotypes carried fewer insertions, memory repertoires showed no such pattern.

This clonotype was recorded many times. No antigen is known for it. TCRdb passed the 5' RACE reads through MiXCR, listing each CDR3 protein once. This sample has 450,000 or so distinct CDR3 sequences, with approximately 14% found just once. The data also belong to a second study, concerning yellow fever vaccine responses in identical twins.

This TCR was sampled from a woman between 18 and 29 years old in good health. Sequences were obtained from CD4+ T cells sorted from blood.

The CDR3 region is CASSLVISGNTIYF. The CDR3 nucleotides read TGTGCCAGCAGCTTAGTAATTTCTGGAAACACCATATATTTT. The chain combines TRBV7-9 with TRBJ1-3; D not resolved. The CDR3 extends over 14 amino acids. Germline CDR1 SEHNR, CDR2 FQNEAQ (reference sequence). Trimming cost V 1 base and J 1 base, with 5 bases left between them.